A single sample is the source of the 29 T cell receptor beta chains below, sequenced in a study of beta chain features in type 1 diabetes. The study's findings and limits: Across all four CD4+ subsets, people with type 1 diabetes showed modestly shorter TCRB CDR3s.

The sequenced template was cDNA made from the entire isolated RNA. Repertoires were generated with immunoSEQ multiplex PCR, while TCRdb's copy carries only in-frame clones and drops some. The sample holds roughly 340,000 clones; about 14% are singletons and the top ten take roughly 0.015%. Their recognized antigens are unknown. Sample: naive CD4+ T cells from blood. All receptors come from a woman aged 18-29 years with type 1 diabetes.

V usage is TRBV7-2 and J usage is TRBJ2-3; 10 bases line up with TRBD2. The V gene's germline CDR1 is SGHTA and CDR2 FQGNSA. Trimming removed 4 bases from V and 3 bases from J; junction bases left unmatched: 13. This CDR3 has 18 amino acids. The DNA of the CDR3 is TGTGCCAGCAGCTCACTCCTGGCTAGCGGGGGTAGGACAGATACGCAGTATTTT. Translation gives CASSSLLASGGRTDTQYF.

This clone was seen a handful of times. This CDR3 reads CASSPLEAGTSTDTQYF. The CDR3 DNA is TGTGCCAGCAGCCCCCTCGAAGCGGGGACTAGCACAGATACGCAGTATTTT. The chain recombines TRBV4-2 with TRBJ2-3; TRBD2 matches at 7 bases. V lost 4 bases, J lost 0 bases, and 10 bases stayed unmatched. The CDR3 loop spans 17 amino acids. CDR1 LGHNA and CDR2 YNFKEQ come from the germline V gene.

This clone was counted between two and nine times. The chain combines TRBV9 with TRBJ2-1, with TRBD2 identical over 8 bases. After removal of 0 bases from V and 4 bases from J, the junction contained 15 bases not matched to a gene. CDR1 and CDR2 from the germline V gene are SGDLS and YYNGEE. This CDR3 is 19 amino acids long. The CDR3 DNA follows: TGTGCCAGCAGCGTAGAGGGTCTGGGACTAGTTGAGGAATACAATGAGCAGTTCTTC. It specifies CASSVEGLGLVEEYNEQFF.

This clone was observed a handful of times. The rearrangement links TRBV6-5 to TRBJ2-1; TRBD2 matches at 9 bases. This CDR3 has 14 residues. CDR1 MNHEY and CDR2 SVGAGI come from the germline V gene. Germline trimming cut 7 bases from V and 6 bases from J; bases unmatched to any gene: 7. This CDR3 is CASKGGLAGNEQFF. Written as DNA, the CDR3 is TGTGCCAGCAAAGGGGGACTAGCTGGCAATGAGCAGTTCTTC.

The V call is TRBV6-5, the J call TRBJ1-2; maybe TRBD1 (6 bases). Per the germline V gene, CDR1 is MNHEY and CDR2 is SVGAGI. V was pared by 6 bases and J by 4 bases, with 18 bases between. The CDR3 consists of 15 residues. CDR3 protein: CASSYRVARGYGYTF. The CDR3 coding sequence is TGTGCCAGCAGCTACAGGGTTGCCCGGGGCTATGGCTACACCTTC.

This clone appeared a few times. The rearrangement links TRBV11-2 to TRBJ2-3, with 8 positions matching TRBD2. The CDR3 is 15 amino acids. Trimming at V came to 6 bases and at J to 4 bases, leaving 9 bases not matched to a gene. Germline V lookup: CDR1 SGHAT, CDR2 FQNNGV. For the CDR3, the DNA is TGTGCCAGCAGTCCGAGCGGGAGTGTAGCAGATACGCAGTATTTT. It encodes CASSPSGSVADTQYF.

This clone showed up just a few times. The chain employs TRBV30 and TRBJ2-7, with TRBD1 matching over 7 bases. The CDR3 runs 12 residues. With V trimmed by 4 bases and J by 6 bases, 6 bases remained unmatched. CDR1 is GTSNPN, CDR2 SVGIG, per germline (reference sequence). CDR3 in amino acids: CAWNRGQGEQYF. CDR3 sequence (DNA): TGTGCCTGGAATAGGGGGCAAGGCGAGCAGTACTTC.

The CDR3: CASSYPVDSGYTF. CDR3 sequence (DNA): TGTGCCAGCAGTTATCCTGTCGACAGCGGCTACACCTTC. The chain employs TRBV6-5 and TRBJ1-2, with D perhaps matching TRBD1 (5 bases). V was clipped by 3 bases and J by 8 bases, with 13 bases between them. CDR3 length: 13 residues. Looked up from germline, CDR1 is MNHEY and CDR2 is SVGAGI.

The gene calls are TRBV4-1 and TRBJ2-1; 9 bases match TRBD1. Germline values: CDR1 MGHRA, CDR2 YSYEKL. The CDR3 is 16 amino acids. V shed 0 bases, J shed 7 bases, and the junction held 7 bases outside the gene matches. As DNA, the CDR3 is TGCGCCAGCAGCCAAGATGGACAGGGGTTTTGGAATGAGCAGTTCTTC. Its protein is CASSQDGQGFWNEQFF.

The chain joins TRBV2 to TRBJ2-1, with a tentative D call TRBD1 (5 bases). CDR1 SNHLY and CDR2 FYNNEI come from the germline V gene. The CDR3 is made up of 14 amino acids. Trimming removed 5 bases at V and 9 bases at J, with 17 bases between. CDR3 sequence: CASSRLVARGEQFF. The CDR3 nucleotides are TGTGCCAGCAGTCGCCTGGTGGCTAGGGGTGAGCAGTTCTTC.

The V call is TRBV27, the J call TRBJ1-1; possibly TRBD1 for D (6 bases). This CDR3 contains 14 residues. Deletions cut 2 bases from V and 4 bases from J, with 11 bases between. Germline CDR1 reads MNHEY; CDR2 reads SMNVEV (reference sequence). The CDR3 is CASSLAVDSTEAFF. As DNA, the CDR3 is TGTGCCAGCAGTTTAGCCGTGGACAGCACTGAAGCTTTCTTT.

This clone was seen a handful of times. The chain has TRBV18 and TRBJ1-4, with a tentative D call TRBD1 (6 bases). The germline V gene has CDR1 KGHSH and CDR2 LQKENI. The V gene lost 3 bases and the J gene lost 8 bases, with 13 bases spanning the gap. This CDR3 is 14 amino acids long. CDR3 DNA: TGTGCCAGCTCACCTGGGACAATGGGGGAAAAACTGTTTTTT. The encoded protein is CASSPGTMGEKLFF.

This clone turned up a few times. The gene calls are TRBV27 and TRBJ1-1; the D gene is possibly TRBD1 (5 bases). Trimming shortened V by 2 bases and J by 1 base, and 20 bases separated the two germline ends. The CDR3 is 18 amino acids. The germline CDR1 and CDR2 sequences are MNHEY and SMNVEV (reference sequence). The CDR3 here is CASSLLPLGLLKNTEAFF. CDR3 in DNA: TGTGCCAGCAGTTTACTCCCATTGGGGCTGTTGAAGAACACTGAAGCTTTCTTT.

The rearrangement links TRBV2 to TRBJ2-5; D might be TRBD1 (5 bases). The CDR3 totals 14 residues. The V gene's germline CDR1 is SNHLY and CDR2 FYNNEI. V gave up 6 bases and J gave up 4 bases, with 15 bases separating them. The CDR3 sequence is CASSQTGRVETQYF. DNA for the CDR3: TGTGCCAGCAGCCAAACAGGACGGGTAGAGACCCAGTACTTC.

The CDR3 DNA reads as TGCAGCGGTGGGGGGACAGGGGATGGCGAAAAACTGTTTTTT. Translation gives CSGGGTGDGEKLFF. J is TRBJ1-4 and V is TRBV29-1; 10 nucleotides agree with TRBD1. CDR3 length: 14 amino acids. The germline V gene encodes CDR1 SQVTM and CDR2 ANQGSEA. V dropped 7 bases and J dropped 8; count of bases not matched to a gene: 10.

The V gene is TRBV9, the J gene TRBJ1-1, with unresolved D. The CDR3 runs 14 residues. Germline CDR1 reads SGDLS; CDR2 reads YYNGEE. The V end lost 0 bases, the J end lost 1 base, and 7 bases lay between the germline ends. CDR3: CASSVAAANTEAFF. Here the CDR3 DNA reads TGTGCCAGCAGCGTAGCGGCGGCGAACACTGAAGCTTTCTTT.

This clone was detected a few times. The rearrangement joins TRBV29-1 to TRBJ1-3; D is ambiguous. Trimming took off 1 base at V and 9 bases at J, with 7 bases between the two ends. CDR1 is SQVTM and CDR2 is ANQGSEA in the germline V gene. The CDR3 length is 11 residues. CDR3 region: CSVEGGGTIYF. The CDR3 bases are TGCAGCGTTGAAGGTGGAGGCACCATATATTTT.

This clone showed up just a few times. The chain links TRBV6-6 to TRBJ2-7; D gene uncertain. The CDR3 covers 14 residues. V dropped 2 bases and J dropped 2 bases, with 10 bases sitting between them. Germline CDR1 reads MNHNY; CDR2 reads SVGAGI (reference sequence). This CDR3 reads CASSYRGQTYEQYF. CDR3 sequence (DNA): TGTGCCAGCAGTTACCGAGGTCAGACCTACGAGCAGTACTTC.

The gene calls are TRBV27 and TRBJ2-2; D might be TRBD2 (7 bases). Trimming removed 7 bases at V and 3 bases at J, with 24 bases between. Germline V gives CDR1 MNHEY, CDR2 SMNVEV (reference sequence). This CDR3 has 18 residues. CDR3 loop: CASNHLGQRAGDTGELFF. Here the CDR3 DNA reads TGTGCCAGCAATCACTTGGGACAACGGGCGGGAGACACCGGGGAGCTGTTTTTT.

The CDR3 region is CASTQGSSYEQYF. For the CDR3, the DNA is TGTGCCAGCACTCAGGGGAGCTCCTACGAGCAGTACTTC. V gene TRBV25-1 combines with J gene TRBJ2-7; tentatively, D is TRBD1 (6 bases). V gave up 7 bases and J gave up 0 bases, with 10 bases separating them. The CDR3 covers 13 residues. The germline V gene has CDR1 MGHDK and CDR2 SYGVNS.

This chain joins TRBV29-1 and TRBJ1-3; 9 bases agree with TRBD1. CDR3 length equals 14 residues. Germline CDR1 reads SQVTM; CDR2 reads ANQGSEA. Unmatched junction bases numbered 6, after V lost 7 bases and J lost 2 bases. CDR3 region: CSALDRGTGNTIYF. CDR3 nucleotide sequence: TGCAGCGCCCTAGACAGGGGGACTGGAAACACCATATATTTT.

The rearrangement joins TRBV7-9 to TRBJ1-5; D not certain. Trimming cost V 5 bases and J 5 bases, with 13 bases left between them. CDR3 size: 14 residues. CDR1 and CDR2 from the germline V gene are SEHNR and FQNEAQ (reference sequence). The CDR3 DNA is TGTGCCAGCAGCAATCAGGTAATGGATCAGCCCCAGCATTTT. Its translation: CASSNQVMDQPQHF.

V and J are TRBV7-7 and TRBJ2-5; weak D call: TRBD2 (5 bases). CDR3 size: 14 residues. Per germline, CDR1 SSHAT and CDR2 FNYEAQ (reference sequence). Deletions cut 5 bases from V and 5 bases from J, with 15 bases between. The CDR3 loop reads CASSKGRGGETQYF. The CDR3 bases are TGTGCCAGCAGCAAAGGGAGAGGCGGGGAGACCCAGTACTTC.

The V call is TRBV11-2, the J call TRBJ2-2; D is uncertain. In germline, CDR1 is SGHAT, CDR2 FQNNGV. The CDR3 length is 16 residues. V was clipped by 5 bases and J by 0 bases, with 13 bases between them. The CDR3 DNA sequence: TGTGCCAGCAGCCAGCAGACTGGATCGAACACCGGGGAGCTGTTTTTT. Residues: CASSQQTGSNTGELFF. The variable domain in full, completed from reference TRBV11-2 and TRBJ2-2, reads EAGVAQSPRYKIIEKRQSVAFWCNPISGHATLYWYQQILGQGPKLLIQFQNNGVVDDSQLPKDRFSAERLKGVDSTLKIQPAKLEDSAVYLCASSQQTGSNTGELFFGEGSRLTVL.

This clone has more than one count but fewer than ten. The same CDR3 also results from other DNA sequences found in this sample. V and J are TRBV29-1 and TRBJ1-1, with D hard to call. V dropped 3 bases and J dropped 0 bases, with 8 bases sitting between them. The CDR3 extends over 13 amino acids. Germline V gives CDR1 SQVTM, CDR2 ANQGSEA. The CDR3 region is CSVEGRLNTEAFF. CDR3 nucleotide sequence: TGCAGCGTTGAGGGCAGATTGAACACTGAAGCTTTCTTT.

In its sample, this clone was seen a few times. CDR3 loop: CASSLTGGNQPQHF. CDR3 sequence (DNA): TGTGCCAGCAGCCTCACAGGTGGCAATCAGCCCCAGCATTTT. V is TRBV16 and J is TRBJ1-5; a possible D gene is TRBD1 (5 bases). Trimming took 4 bases from V and 2 from J, leaving 9 bases between them. From germline, CDR1 is KGHSY and CDR2 FQNENV. There are 14 residues in the CDR3. Full variable domain (rest looked up from reference TRBV16 and TRBJ1-5): GEEVAQTPKHLVRGEGQKAKLYCAPIKGHSYVFWYQQVLKNEFKFLISFQNENVFDETGMPKERFSAKCLPNSPCSLEIQATKLEDSAVYFCASSLTGGNQPQHFGDGTRLSIL.

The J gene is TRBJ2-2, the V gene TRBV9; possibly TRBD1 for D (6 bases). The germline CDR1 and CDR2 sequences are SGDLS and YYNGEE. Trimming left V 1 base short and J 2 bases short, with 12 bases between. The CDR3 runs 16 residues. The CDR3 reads CASSVFSRGNTGELFF. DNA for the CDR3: TGTGCCAGCAGCGTATTTAGCAGGGGTAACACCGGGGAGCTGTTTTTT.

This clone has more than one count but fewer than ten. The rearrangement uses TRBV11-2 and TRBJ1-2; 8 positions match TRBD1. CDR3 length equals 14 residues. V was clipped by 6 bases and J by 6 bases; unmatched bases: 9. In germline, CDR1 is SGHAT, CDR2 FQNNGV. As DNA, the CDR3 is TGTGCCAGCAGACCGGACAGGGTGAGCAATGGCTACACCTTC. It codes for CASRPDRVSNGYTF.

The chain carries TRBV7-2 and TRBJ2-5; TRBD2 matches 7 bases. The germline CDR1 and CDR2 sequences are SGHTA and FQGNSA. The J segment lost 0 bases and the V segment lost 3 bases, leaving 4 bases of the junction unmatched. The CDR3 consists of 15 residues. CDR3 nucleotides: TGTGCCAGCAGCTTTCAGCGGGGACACCAAGAGACCCAGTACTTC. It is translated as CASSFQRGHQETQYF.